Listed here are 18 T cell receptor beta chains from one sample, sequenced in a study of blood T cell repertoires in COVID-19. Repertoires were generated with immunoSEQ multiplex PCR, while TCRdb's copy carries only in-frame clones and drops some. The table includes fewer than 200,000 clones, 88% detected once. The material sequenced was peripheral blood. Receptors originate from a man aged 35-49 years with active or convalescent COVID-19.

The rearrangement uses TRBV7-2 and TRBJ2-2; 15 nucleotides align to TRBD2. Germline V lookup: CDR1 SGHTA, CDR2 FQGNSA. This CDR3 is 17 amino acids long. With V trimmed by 5 bases and J by 6 bases, 7 bases remained unmatched. This chain's CDR3 is CASSPGLAGGRSGELFF. DNA for the CDR3: TGTGCCAGCAGCCCGGGACTAGCGGGAGGTCGTTCCGGGGAGCTGTTTTTT.

This rearrangement joins TRBV12-5 to TRBJ2-7; 10 nucleotides line up with TRBD1. Germline V gene data show CDR1 as LGHNT and CDR2 as FRNRAP. CDR3 length: 16 amino acids. J lost 7 bases, V lost 2 bases, and 11 bases had no gene match. CDR3 protein: CASGLLSGTGDGEQYF. CDR3 DNA sequence: TGTGCTAGTGGTTTGCTATCCGGGACAGGGGATGGGGAGCAGTACTTC.

This sequence joins TRBV3-1 (or the pseudogene TRBV3-2) and TRBJ2-2; D is possibly TRBD2 (6 bases). The V end was cut by 4 bases, the J end by 1 base, with 16 bases between. Germline V gene sequence: CDR1 LGHDT, CDR2 YNNKEL (reference sequence). The CDR3 extends over 17 amino acids. CDR3 residues: CASSPLYSGMNTGELFF. CDR3 nucleotides: TGTGCCAGCAGCCCTCTTTATAGCGGCATGAACACCGGGGAGCTGTTTTTT.

The chain employs TRBV19 and TRBJ1-5, with D possibly matching TRBD1 (5 bases). CDR1 LNHDA and CDR2 SQIVND come from the germline V gene (reference sequence). This CDR3 is 14 amino acids long. V was clipped by 4 bases and J by 7 bases, with 14 bases between them. The DNA for the CDR3 is TGTGCCAGTAGTAGCGGGCAGGGAGGACAGCCCCAGCATTTT. It yields the protein CASSSGQGGQPQHF. The complete variable domain, with remaining parts taken from reference TRBV19 and TRBJ1-5, reads DGGITQSPKYLFRKEGQNVTLSCEQNLNHDAMYWYRQDPGQGLRLIYYSQIVNDFQKGDIAEGYSVSREKKESFPLTVTSAQKNPTAFYLCASSSGQGGQPQHFGDGTRLSIL.

J is TRBJ2-7 and V is TRBV4-3; D is possibly TRBD2 (6 bases). Deletions cut 5 bases from V and 5 bases from J, with 22 bases between. Germline V gives CDR1 LGHNA, CDR2 YSLEER. The CDR3 covers 16 residues. CDR3 residues: CASSTTRVGGIDEQYF. CDR3 DNA sequence: TGCGCCAGCAGCACTACCCGCGTGGGGGGAATCGACGAGCAGTACTTC.

The V call is TRBV5-1, the J call TRBJ2-7; 9 bases are shared with TRBD1. Trimming cost V 5 bases and J 4 bases; bases outside gene matches: 7. Looked up from germline, CDR1 is SGHRS and CDR2 is YFSETQ. This CDR3 contains 14 residues. In nucleotides, the CDR3 is TGCGCCAGCAGTCCCAGGACAGGGGCGTACGAGCAGTACTTC. Amino acids: CASSPRTGAYEQYF. The full variable domain, its missing parts supplied by reference TRBV5-1 and TRBJ2-7, is KAGVTQTPRYLIKTRGQQVTLSCSPISGHRSVSWYQQTPGQGLQFLFEYFSETQRNKGNFPGRFSGRQFSNSRSEMNVSTLELGDSALYLCASSPRTGAYEQYFGPGTRLTVT.

This sequence joins TRBV19 and TRBJ2-3; possible D gene TRBD2, 5 bases. The CDR3 has 14 residues. Germline loops: CDR1 LNHDA, CDR2 SQIVND (reference sequence). Trimming removed 5 bases at V and 1 base at J, with 10 bases between. This CDR3 is CASSLQAGTDTQYF. The CDR3 region has the DNA TGTGCCAGTAGTCTTCAAGCGGGCACAGATACGCAGTATTTT.

The chain has TRBV23-1 and TRBJ2-3; TRBD1 agrees at 7 bases. TRBV23-1 is noted as an ORF with a role that remains uncertain. There are 15 residues in the CDR3. V was clipped by 4 bases and J by 1 base; unmatched bases: 5. CDR3 in amino acids: CASSRSGGCTDTQYF. CDR3 DNA sequence: TGCGCCAGCAGTCGGTCAGGGGGTTGCACAGATACGCAGTATTTT.

The rearrangement joins TRBV6-5 to TRBJ1-2, with D possibly TRBD1 on 6 matching bases. The CDR3 extends over 15 amino acids. V was trimmed by 0 bases and J by 4 bases, leaving 12 bases between them. Per the germline V gene, CDR1 is MNHEY and CDR2 is SVGAGI. The CDR3 region is CASSYSFGTTYGYTF. The CDR3 coding sequence is TGTGCCAGCAGTTACTCTTTTGGGACAACCTATGGCTACACCTTC.

J is TRBJ1-2 and V is TRBV6-4, with 8 bases fitting TRBD1. The germline V gene has CDR1 MRHNA and CDR2 SNTAGT. Trimming removed 1 base from V and 8 bases from J; junction bases left unmatched: 9. This CDR3 is 15 amino acids long. The CDR3, as DNA: TGTGCCAGCAGTGACTATGGGACAGGTAGTCGCGGCTACACCTTC. This codes for CASSDYGTGSRGYTF.

This clone was recorded only once. The chain's CDR3 is CASSFDSAGELFF. Here the CDR3 DNA reads TGTGCCAGCAGTTTCGACAGTGCCGGGGAGCTGTTTTTT. The chain uses TRBV2 and TRBJ2-2, with a weak D call TRBD1 (5 bases). V lost 5 bases to trimming and J lost 6 bases, with 10 bases between them. Germline V gives CDR1 SNHLY, CDR2 FYNNEI. The CDR3 sequence is 13 residues long.

This clone was seen once. The chain carries TRBV19 and TRBJ2-3, with 7 bases lining up with TRBD1. Trimming took 9 bases from V and 0 from J; bases not matched to a gene: 3. The CDR3 extends over 13 amino acids. Germline V gene lookup returns CDR1 LNHDA and CDR2 SQIVND (reference sequence). CDR3 DNA: TGTGCCAGCGGGACAGAGAGCACAGATACGCAGTATTTT. This sequence encodes CASGTESTDTQYF.

This sequence joins TRBV29-1 and TRBJ1-4; 9 bases fit TRBD1. The CDR3 is 16 amino acids. Germline assignment: CDR1 SQVTM and CDR2 ANQGSEA. With V trimmed by 3 bases and J by 2 bases, 7 bases remained unmatched. The chain's CDR3 is CSVESGQGGTNEKLFF. CDR3 sequence (DNA): TGCAGCGTTGAGTCGGGACAGGGAGGTACTAATGAAAAACTGTTTTTT.

This clone was counted a few times. The chain links TRBV19 to TRBJ1-4, with D maybe TRBD1 (6 bases). CDR1 and CDR2 (germline): LNHDA, SQIVND (reference sequence). The length of the CDR3 is 15 residues. The germline V and J ends were trimmed by 5 bases and 3 bases, with 13 bases remaining between them. CDR3 nucleotides: TGTGCCAGTAGTTGGAGCAGGGGCGCTAATGAAAAACTGTTTTTT. It yields the protein CASSWSRGANEKLFF. Full variable domain (missing parts from reference TRBV19 and TRBJ1-4): DGGITQSPKYLFRKEGQNVTLSCEQNLNHDAMYWYRQDPGQGLRLIYYSQIVNDFQKGDIAEGYSVSREKKESFPLTVTSAQKNPTAFYLCASSWSRGANEKLFFGSGTQLSVL.

This clone appeared a single time. CDR3 loop: CASSLRGNEAFF. DNA for the CDR3: TGTGCCAGCAGTTTACGGGGGAATGAAGCTTTCTTT. V gene TRBV12-3 or TRBV12-4 combines with J gene TRBJ1-1; maybe TRBD1 (5 bases). Trimming shortened V by 2 bases and J by 7 bases, and 8 bases separated the two germline ends. The CDR3 extends over 12 amino acids.

This clone showed up just a few times. The gene calls are TRBV19 and TRBJ1-2; 7 nucleotides align to TRBD1. Germline values: CDR1 LNHDA, CDR2 SQIVND (reference sequence). The CDR3 has 16 residues. Germline trimming cut 2 bases from V and 4 bases from J; bases unmatched to any gene: 10. The CDR3: CASSILYRGYGYGYTF. DNA for the CDR3: TGTGCCAGTAGTATACTATACAGGGGATACGGCTATGGCTACACCTTC. The full variable domain, in which reference TRBV19 and TRBJ1-2 provide the parts outside the CDR3, is DGGITQSPKYLFRKEGQNVTLSCEQNLNHDAMYWYRQDPGQGLRLIYYSQIVNDFQKGDIAEGYSVSREKKESFPLTVTSAQKNPTAFYLCASSILYRGYGYGYTFGSGTRLTVV.

The CDR3 region is CASSSSGVGLYEQFF. CDR3 nucleotides: TGTGCCAGTAGTAGTAGCGGGGTGGGCCTTTATGAGCAGTTCTTC. V usage is TRBV19 and J usage is TRBJ2-1; 8 positions match TRBD2. In germline, CDR1 is LNHDA, CDR2 SQIVND (reference sequence). Trimming cost V 4 bases and J 8 bases; bases outside gene matches: 10. There are 15 residues in the CDR3.

The CDR3 sequence: CASSAYTKGANTEAFF. The CDR3 DNA reads TGTGCCAGTAGTGCATACACAAAGGGGGCGAACACTGAAGCTTTCTTT. The chain recombines TRBV19 with TRBJ1-1; 7 positions match TRBD1. The CDR3 extends over 16 amino acids. Germline V CDR1 and CDR2: LNHDA, SQIVND (reference sequence). J lost 1 base, V lost 5 bases, and 10 bases had no gene match.